This TCR beta chain emerged from a study of T cells after yellow fever vaccination. The length of the CDR3 is 14 residues. The V segment lost 6 bases and the J segment 5 bases; nucleotides outside the gene matches: 8. This clonotype has ten or more counts. TCRdb analysed the 5' RACE reads with MiXCR anew, one entry per CDR3 protein. The data contain about 140,000 distinct CDR3 sequences, about 7.7% of them seen just once; the ten biggest clones take up less than 0.85%. The clonotype was recovered from a man in his thirties or forties who received the YFV17D yellow fever vaccine. The V call is TRBV12-3 or TRBV12-4, the J call TRBJ2-7; 9 bases are shared with TRBD1. Sequences were derived from CD4+ T cells sorted from PBMCs, sampled 5 days after the yellow fever booster vaccination. The CDR3 loop reads CASSLRDRDDEQYF. CDR3 sequence (DNA): TGTGCCAGCAGCCTCCGGGACAGGGACGACGAGCAGTACTTC.